This TCR beta chain was captured in a study of blood T cell repertoires in COVID-19. Produced via immunoSEQ multiplex PCR; TCRdb's table is partial and in-frame only. The data show 200,000 to 250,000 clones, with under 85% seen just once and 1.3% held by the top ten. V shed 6 bases and J shed 3 bases, with 12 bases lying between them. The germline gives CDR1 MNHEY, CDR2 SVGAGI. The CDR3 covers 14 residues. The chain links TRBV6-5 to TRBJ1-5; D perhaps matches TRBD1 (5 bases). The sequencing input was peripheral blood. The TCR was taken from a woman in her 30s with COVID-19, enrolled during active disease. The CDR3 here is CASRKPGDNQPQHF. DNA for the CDR3: TGTGCCAGCAGAAAACCGGGGGACAATCAGCCCCAGCATTTT.